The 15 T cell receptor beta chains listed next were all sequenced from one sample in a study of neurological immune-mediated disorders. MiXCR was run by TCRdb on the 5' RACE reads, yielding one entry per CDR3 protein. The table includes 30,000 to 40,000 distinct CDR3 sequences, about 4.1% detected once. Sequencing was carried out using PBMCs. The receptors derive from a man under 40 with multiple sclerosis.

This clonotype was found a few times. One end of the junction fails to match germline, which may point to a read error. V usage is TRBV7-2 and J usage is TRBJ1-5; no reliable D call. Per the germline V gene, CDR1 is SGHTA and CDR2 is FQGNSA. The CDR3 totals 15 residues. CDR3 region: CASSLTSAGYQPQNF. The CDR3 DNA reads TGTGCCAGCAGCTTAACCAGCGCGGGTTATCAGCCCCAGAATTTT.

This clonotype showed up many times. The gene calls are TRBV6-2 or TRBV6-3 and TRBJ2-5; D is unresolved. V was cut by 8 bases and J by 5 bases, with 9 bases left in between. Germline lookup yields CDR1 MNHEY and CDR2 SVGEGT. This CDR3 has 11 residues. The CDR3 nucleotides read TGTGCCAGCGGCGAACCGGAGACCCAGTACTTC. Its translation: CASGEPETQYF.

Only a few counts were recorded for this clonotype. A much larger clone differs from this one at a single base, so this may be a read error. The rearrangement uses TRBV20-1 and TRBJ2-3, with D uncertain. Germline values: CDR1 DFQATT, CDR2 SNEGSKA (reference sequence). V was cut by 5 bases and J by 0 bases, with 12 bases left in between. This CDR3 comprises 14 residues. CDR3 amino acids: CSAGPTVSTDTQYF. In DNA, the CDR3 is TGCAGTGCTGGGCCGACTGTCAGCACAGATACGCAGTATTTT.

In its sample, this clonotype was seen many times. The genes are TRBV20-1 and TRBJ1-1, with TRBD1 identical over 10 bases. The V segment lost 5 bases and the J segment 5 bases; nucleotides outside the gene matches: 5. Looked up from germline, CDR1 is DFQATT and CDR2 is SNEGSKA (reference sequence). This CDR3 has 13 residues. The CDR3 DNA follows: TGCAGTGCTCGACAGGGGGCCGCGACTGAAGCTTTCTTT. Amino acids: CSARQGAATEAFF.

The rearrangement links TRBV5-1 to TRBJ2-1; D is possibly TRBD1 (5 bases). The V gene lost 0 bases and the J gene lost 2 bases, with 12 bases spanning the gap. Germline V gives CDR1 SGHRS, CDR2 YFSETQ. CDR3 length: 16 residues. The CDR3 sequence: CASSLEPTATYNEQFF. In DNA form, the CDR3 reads TGCGCCAGCAGCTTGGAACCGACAGCCACCTACAATGAGCAGTTCTTC.

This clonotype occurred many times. The CDR3 sequence: CASTPGHSSYEQYF. CDR3 bases: TGTGCCAGCACCCCAGGACATTCCTCCTACGAGCAGTACTTC. The V call is TRBV7-9, the J call TRBJ2-7; possibly TRBD1 for D (5 bases). In germline, CDR1 is SEHNR, CDR2 FQNEAQ (reference sequence). The ends were cut back, 7 bases at V and 0 bases at J, with 13 bases in the middle. This CDR3 is 14 amino acids long.

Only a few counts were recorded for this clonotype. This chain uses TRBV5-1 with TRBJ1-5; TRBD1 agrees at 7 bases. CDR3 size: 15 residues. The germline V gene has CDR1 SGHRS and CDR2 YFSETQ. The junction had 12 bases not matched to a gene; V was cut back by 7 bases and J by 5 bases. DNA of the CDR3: TGCGCCAGCTGCCCAGGGGGGCTCGGGGATCAGCCCCAGCATTTT. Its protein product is CASCPGGLGDQPQHF. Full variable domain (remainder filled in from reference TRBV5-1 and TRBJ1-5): KAGVTQTPRYLIKTRGQQVTLSCSPISGHRSVSWYQQTPGQGLQFLFEYFSETQRNKGNFPGRFSGRQFSNSRSEMNVSTLELGDSALYLCASCPGGLGDQPQHFGDGTRLSIL.

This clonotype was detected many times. The CDR3 spells CSVEDLFGGGQETQYF. The DNA for the CDR3 is TGCAGCGTTGAAGATCTGTTCGGCGGGGGCCAAGAGACCCAGTACTTC. The chain carries TRBV29-1 and TRBJ2-5; the match to TRBD2 covers 7 bases. Germline V CDR1 and CDR2: SQVTM, ANQGSEA. CDR3 length: 16 amino acids. J lost 1 base, V lost 0 bases, and 8 bases had no gene match. Together with reference TRBV29-1 and TRBJ2-5, the CDR3 gives the full variable domain: SAVISQKPSRDICQRGTSLTIQCQVDSQVTMMFWYRQQPGQSLTLIATANQGSEATYESGFVIDKFPISRPNLTFSTLTVSNMSPEDSSIYLCSVEDLFGGGQETQYFGPGTRLLVL.

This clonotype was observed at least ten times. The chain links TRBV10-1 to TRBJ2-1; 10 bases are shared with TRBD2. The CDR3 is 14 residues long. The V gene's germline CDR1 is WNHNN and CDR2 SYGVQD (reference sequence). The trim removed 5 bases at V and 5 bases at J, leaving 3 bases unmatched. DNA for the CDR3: TGCGCCAGCAGTAGAAGCGGGGGGGACAATGAGCAGTTCTTC. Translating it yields CASSRSGGDNEQFF.

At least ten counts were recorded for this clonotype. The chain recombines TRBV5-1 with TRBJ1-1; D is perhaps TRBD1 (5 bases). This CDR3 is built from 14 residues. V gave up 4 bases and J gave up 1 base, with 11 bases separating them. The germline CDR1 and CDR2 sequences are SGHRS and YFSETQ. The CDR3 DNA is TGCGCCAGCAGCATTACGACAGCGAACACTGAAGCTTTCTTT. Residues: CASSITTANTEAFF.

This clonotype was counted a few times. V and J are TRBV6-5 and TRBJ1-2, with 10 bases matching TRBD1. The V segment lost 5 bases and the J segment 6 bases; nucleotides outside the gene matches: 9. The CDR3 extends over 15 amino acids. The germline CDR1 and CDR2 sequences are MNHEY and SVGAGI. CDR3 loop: CASSDDRGRIDGYTF. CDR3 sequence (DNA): TGTGCCAGCAGTGACGACAGGGGGCGGATCGATGGCTACACCTTC.

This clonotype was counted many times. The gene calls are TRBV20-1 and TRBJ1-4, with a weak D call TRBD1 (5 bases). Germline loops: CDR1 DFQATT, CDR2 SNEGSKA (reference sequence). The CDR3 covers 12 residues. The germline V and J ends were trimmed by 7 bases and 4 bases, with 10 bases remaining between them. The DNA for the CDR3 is TGCAGTGTTAACAGGCTTAATGAAAAACTGTTTTTT. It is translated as CSVNRLNEKLFF.

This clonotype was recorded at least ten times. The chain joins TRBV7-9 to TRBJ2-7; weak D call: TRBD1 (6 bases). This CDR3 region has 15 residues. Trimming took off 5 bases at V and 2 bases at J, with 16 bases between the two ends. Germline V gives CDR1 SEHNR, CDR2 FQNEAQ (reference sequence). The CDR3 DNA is TGTGCCAGCAGCGGACTTACAGGGTTAACCTACGAGCAGTACTTC. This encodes CASSGLTGLTYEQYF. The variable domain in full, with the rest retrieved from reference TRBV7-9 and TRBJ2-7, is DTGVSQNPRHKITKRGQNVTFRCDPISEHNRLYWYRQTLGQGPEFLTYFQNEAQLEKSRLLSDRFSAERPKGSFSTLEIQRTEQGDSAMYLCASSGLTGLTYEQYFGPGTRLTVT.

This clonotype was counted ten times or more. The DNA for the CDR3 is TGTGCCAGCAGCGGTAACAGGGGGCGGGATACGCAGTATTTT. Amino acids: CASSGNRGRDTQYF. V gene TRBV7-6 combines with J gene TRBJ2-3, with 9 bases matching TRBD1. The V segment lost 5 bases and the J segment 6 bases; nucleotides outside the gene matches: 6. Germline CDR1 SGHVS, CDR2 FNYEAQ. This CDR3 has 14 residues.

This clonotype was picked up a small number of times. The CDR3 protein is CASSLLQAEKLFF. The DNA for the CDR3 is TGTGCCAGCAGCTTACTGCAGGCCGAAAAACTGTTTTTT. The chain is built from TRBV7-9 and TRBJ1-4; D is unclear. V was cut by 2 bases and J by 8 bases, with 9 bases left in between. Germline CDR1 reads SEHNR; CDR2 reads FQNEAQ (reference sequence). There are 13 residues in the CDR3.